A selection of T cell receptor beta chains follows, all from one sample in a study of blood T cell repertoires in COVID-19. Assay used: immunoSEQ multiplex PCR; TCRdb lists only in-frame clones, some missing. This sample has about 250,000 clones, with around 84% found just once. The specimen was PBMCs or T cells enriched from blood (not recorded which). These receptor sequences come from a man aged 35 to 55 who had recovered from COVID-19. Both conserved end residues are part of each CDR3.

j_gene | v_gene | CDR3aa
TRBJ1-4 | TRBV6-5 | CASSYSSGQVNEKLFF
TRBJ2-2 | TRBV19 | CASSISPSANTGELFF
TRBJ1-3 | TRBV27 | CASSNRDSSGNTIYF
TRBJ1-5 | TRBV6-2/TRBV6-3 | CASSSPTGDLPINQPQHF
TRBJ2-7 | TRBV15 | CATSRDFTGVPEQYF
TRBJ2-2 | TRBV9 | CASSVATGGYTGELFF
TRBJ2-2 | TRBV19 | CASSRIGVGAGELFF
TRBJ2-7 | TRBV30 | CAWDRPSGIHHEQYF
TRBJ1-1 | TRBV20-1 | CSASLHTEAFF
TRBJ2-7 | TRBV3-1/TRBV3-2 | CASSQSLAGGSEQYF
TRBJ1-1 | TRBV11-2 | CASSLGGNHEAFF
TRBJ1-2 | TRBV9 | CASSVDTSNYGYTF
TRBJ1-4 | TRBV9 | CASSDGRFEKLFF
TRBJ2-5 | TRBV7-2 | CASSVDRVAQETQYF
TRBJ1-1 | TRBV30 | CAWSREGNTEAFF
TRBJ1-2 | TRBV30 | CAWREWAGADYGYTF
TRBJ1-4 | TRBV7-9 | CASSLEQGREKLFF
TRBJ1-2 | TRBV5-1 | CASSPGQVSGYTF
TRBJ2-3 | TRBV6-4 | CASSDSREPDTQYF
TRBJ1-2 | TRBV6-5 | CASSSIGMNYGYTF
TRBJ1-6 | TRBV30 | CAWSVLEGLSLHF
TRBJ2-3 | TRBV2 | CASRQGGTDTQYF
TRBJ1-1 | TRBV9 | CASSVVSGGANTEAFF
TRBJ2-3 | TRBV18 | CASSPRTGGPDTQYF
TRBJ1-2 | TRBV7-2 | CASSLRQGERGYTF
TRBJ1-2 | TRBV19 | CASSIQGTGYTF
TRBJ2-7 | TRBV7-2 | CASSLVQGTYQQYF
TRBJ2-2 | TRBV15 | CATSRGAPGTGELFF
TRBJ1-1 | TRBV27 | CASSLGHENTEAFF